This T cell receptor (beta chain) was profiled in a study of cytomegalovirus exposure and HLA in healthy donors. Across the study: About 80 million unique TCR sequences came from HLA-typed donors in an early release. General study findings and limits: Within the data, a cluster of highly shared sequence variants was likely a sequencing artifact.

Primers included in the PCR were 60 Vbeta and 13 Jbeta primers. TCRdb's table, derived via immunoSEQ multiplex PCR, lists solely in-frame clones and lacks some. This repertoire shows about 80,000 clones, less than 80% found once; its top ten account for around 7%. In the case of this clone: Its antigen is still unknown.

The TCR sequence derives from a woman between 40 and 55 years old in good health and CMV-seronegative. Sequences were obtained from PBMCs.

CDR3: CASSPIWGLGQANYEQYF. The CDR3 nucleotides read TGTGCCAGCAGCCCCATTTGGGGGTTAGGACAGGCTAACTACGAGCAGTACTTC. V gene TRBV11-2 combines with J gene TRBJ2-7; TRBD1 matches at 7 bases. Germline CDR1 is SGHAT and CDR2 is FQNNGV. CDR3 length equals 18 residues. V dropped 5 bases and J dropped 3; count of bases not matched to a gene: 19.